Listed here are 22 T cell receptor beta chains from one sample, sequenced in a study of T-cell reconstitution after alpha-beta-depleted transplantation in children. TCRbeta library construction was performed incorporating unique molecular identifiers. Each CDR3 protein is one row after TCRdb ran MiXCR on the PCR reads. Here the sample spans about 440,000 distinct CDR3 sequences, approximately 42% being singletons. The input for sequencing was PBMCs, taken before TCRalphabeta/CD19-depleted stem cell transplant. Source of these receptors: a girl aged 2 to 10 with aplastic anemia, due to receive a stem cell transplant.

This clonotype appeared once. This chain connects TRBV7-8 to TRBJ2-5, with 7 bases lining up with TRBD1. The J segment lost 5 bases and the V segment lost 5 bases, leaving 5 bases of the junction unmatched. Looked up from germline, CDR1 is SGHVS and CDR2 is FQNEAQ. This CDR3 region has 13 residues. The chain's CDR3 is CASSQGQMETQYF. The CDR3 bases are TGTGCCAGCAGCCAGGGACAGATGGAGACCCAGTACTTC.

This clonotype was counted a few times. The chain recombines TRBV7-6 with TRBJ1-1; perhaps TRBD1 as D (6 bases). The V and J ends lost 5 bases and 10 bases respectively, with 14 bases between them. This CDR3 is 12 amino acids long. CDR1 SGHVS and CDR2 FNYEAQ come from the germline V gene. CDR3 DNA sequence: TGTGCCAGCAGCCTCAGGGGAGGCGTAGCTTTCTTT. Protein sequence: CASSLRGGVAFF.

The rearrangement links TRBV12-3 or TRBV12-4 to TRBJ1-1; weak D call: TRBD1 (5 bases). CDR3 length equals 12 residues. Trimming took 10 bases from V and 10 from J, leaving 19 bases between them. CDR3 loop: CATRSGTGGAFF. The CDR3 nucleotides read TGTGCCACCCGTTCGGGCACAGGAGGAGCTTTCTTT.

This chain links TRBV6-1 with TRBJ2-1, with D unresolved. The CDR3 is made up of 16 amino acids. The V end lost 6 bases, the J end lost 7 bases, and 22 bases lay between the germline ends. CDR1 and CDR2 (germline): MNHNS, SASEGT. The chain's CDR3 is CASSRTHPSLRNEQFF. Written as DNA, the CDR3 is TGTGCCAGCAGCCGAACTCATCCAAGCCTACGGAATGAGCAGTTCTTC.

There are a few counts of this clonotype. The rearrangement links TRBV7-2 to TRBJ2-7; a weak D match, TRBD1 (5 bases). This CDR3 comprises 13 residues. Deletions cut 4 bases from V and 3 bases from J, with 10 bases between. The germline gives CDR1 SGHTA, CDR2 FQGNSA. This CDR3 reads CASSSRQFYEQYF. The CDR3 DNA is TGTGCCAGCAGCTCGAGACAGTTCTACGAGCAGTACTTC.

In DNA form, the CDR3 reads TGCAGTGCTCCAGACAGGGGGCTTGGCCCAGATACGCAGTATTTT. It yields the protein CSAPDRGLGPDTQYF. The gene calls are TRBV20-1 and TRBJ2-3; 10 nucleotides agree with TRBD1. This CDR3 contains 15 residues. V lost 5 bases and J lost 4; bases outside the gene matches: 9. The V gene's germline CDR1 is DFQATT and CDR2 SNEGSKA (reference sequence).

This chain connects TRBV6-1 to TRBJ1-1; possibly TRBD1 for D (6 bases). Trimming removed 7 bases at V and 1 base at J, with 19 bases between. Per the germline V gene, CDR1 is MNHNS and CDR2 is SASEGT. This CDR3 contains 16 residues. The CDR3 DNA is TGTGCCAGCACCATCTCGTCACAGGGCTGGAACACTGAAGCTTTCTTT. This codes for CASTISSQGWNTEAFF.

A few counts support this clonotype. This rearrangement joins TRBV20-1 to TRBJ2-5; no reliable D call. The CDR3 consists of 11 residues. V was trimmed by 6 bases and J by 4 bases, leaving 9 bases between them. Per the germline V gene, CDR1 is DFQATT and CDR2 is SNEGSKA (reference sequence). The chain's CDR3 is CSAPFPETQYF. Written as DNA, the CDR3 is TGCAGTGCCCCGTTTCCAGAGACCCAGTACTTC.

The chain couples TRBV20-1 to TRBJ2-5; no clear D gene. Per germline, CDR1 DFQATT and CDR2 SNEGSKA (reference sequence). Trimming removed 0 bases at V and 3 bases at J, with 14 bases between. This CDR3 has 15 residues. CDR3 loop: CSARDLQETKETQYF. The CDR3 bases are TGCAGTGCTAGAGATCTCCAGGAGACCAAAGAGACCCAGTACTTC.

This chain connects TRBV6-5 to TRBJ2-2; D may be TRBD1 (6 bases). V shed 2 bases and J shed 6 bases, with 10 bases lying between them. The CDR3 loop spans 14 amino acids. Germline V gene sequence: CDR1 MNHEY, CDR2 SVGAGI. CDR3 in amino acids: CASSYLRGPGELFF. Here the CDR3 DNA reads TGTGCCAGCAGTTACCTCAGGGGACCCGGGGAGCTGTTTTTT.

This clonotype appeared many times. This CDR3 reads CSARRSSSYEQYF. The CDR3 coding sequence is TGCAGTGCTAGGAGGAGTAGCTCCTACGAGCAGTACTTC. V and J are TRBV20-1 and TRBJ2-7, with no clear D. Trimming cost V 3 bases and J 0 bases, with 9 bases left between them. The CDR3 spans 13 residues. Germline V gene data show CDR1 as DFQATT and CDR2 as SNEGSKA (reference sequence).

This clonotype appeared once. V usage is TRBV29-1 and J usage is TRBJ2-4, with 7 nucleotides matching TRBD1. V shed 6 bases, J shed 7 bases, and the junction held 9 bases outside the gene matches. The CDR3 totals 13 residues. From germline, CDR1 is SQVTM and CDR2 ANQGSEA. CDR3 in DNA: TGCAGCGTGATGACAGGGCGAAATAACATTCAGTACTTC. Its protein is CSVMTGRNNIQYF.

V and J are TRBV6-5 and TRBJ2-1; 7 bases are a match to TRBD2. V was pared by 2 bases and J by 9 bases, with 7 bases of the junction left unmatched. Germline V lookup: CDR1 MNHEY, CDR2 SVGAGI. The CDR3 runs 14 residues. CDR3 protein: CASSYVAGAIEQFF. CDR3 coding DNA: TGTGCCAGCAGTTACGTCGCGGGAGCAATTGAGCAGTTCTTC.

V gene TRBV3-1 combines with J gene TRBJ2-5; tentatively, D is TRBD1 or TRBD2 (6 bases each). Germline V gene sequence: CDR1 LGHDT, CDR2 YNNKEL (reference sequence). This CDR3 is built from 16 residues. V was clipped by 11 bases and J by 4 bases, with 26 bases between them. The CDR3 loop is CASCRGRQDFRETQYF. The CDR3 bases are TGTGCCTCCTGCCGGGGGCGACAGGACTTTAGAGAGACCCAGTACTTC.

This clonotype appeared many times. The chain carries TRBV2 and TRBJ1-1; TRBD1 might be the D (5 bases). The length of the CDR3 is 14 residues. The germline V gene has CDR1 SNHLY and CDR2 FYNNEI. The germline V and J ends were trimmed by 5 bases and 4 bases, with 14 bases remaining between them. CDR3 sequence: CASSQTGGGTEAFF. Here the CDR3 DNA reads TGTGCCAGCAGTCAAACAGGCGGCGGCACTGAAGCTTTCTTT.

This clonotype has a count of ten or more. The J gene is TRBJ2-3, the V gene TRBV15, with D unclear. Germline CDR1 reads LNHNV; CDR2 reads YYDKDF (reference sequence). The CDR3 runs 13 residues. V lost 8 bases and J 8 bases, leaving 17 bases between the germline ends. The CDR3 loop reads CATQLGTLVTQYF. In DNA form, the CDR3 reads TGTGCCACCCAGCTCGGCACTCTAGTTACGCAGTATTTT. Supplemented by reference TRBV15 and TRBJ2-3, the full variable domain reads DAMVIQNPRYQVTQFGKPVTLSCSQTLNHNVMYWYQQKSSQAPKLLFHYYDKDFNNEADTPDNFQSRRPNTSFCFLDIRSPGLGDTAMYLCATQLGTLVTQYFGPGTRLTVL.

The chain combines TRBV20-1 with TRBJ2-5, with unresolved D. Germline V gene lookup returns CDR1 DFQATT and CDR2 SNEGSKA (reference sequence). CDR3 length: 14 residues. V lost 3 bases and J lost 5, with 16 bases in between. CDR3 coding DNA: TGCAGTGCTAGCTCAACAGCTGCTATGGAGACCCAGTACTTC. It translates to CSASSTAAMETQYF.

The rearrangement links TRBV29-1 to TRBJ2-7; 8 positions agree with TRBD1. Unmatched junction bases numbered 14, after V lost 7 bases and J lost 6 bases. The germline gives CDR1 SQVTM, CDR2 ANQGSEA. CDR3 size: 14 residues. In nucleotides, the CDR3 is TGCAGCGCTACCGGGACAGGAACTCCGGGCGAGCAGTACTTC. This gives the protein CSATGTGTPGEQYF.

This clonotype was seen more than once but under ten times. The genes are TRBV6-6 and TRBJ1-3; no firm D call. Between the trimmed V and J ends, which lost 9 bases and 2 bases, there was a span of 11 bases. From germline, CDR1 is MNHNY and CDR2 SVGAGI (reference sequence). This CDR3 region has 13 residues. CDR3 loop: CASLSRAGNTIYF. As DNA, the CDR3 is TGTGCCAGTTTATCAAGGGCTGGAAACACCATATATTTT.

The chain carries TRBV5-4 and TRBJ2-7, with TRBD2 matching over 9 bases. From germline, CDR1 is SGHNT and CDR2 YYREEE (reference sequence). V shed 2 bases and J 2 bases; nucleotides not matched to a gene: 17. The CDR3 runs 19 residues. The CDR3 coding sequence is TGTGCCAGCAGCTTTGGAGCGGGGGGCACCAAATCGTTGACCTACGAGCAGTACTTC. Translating gives CASSFGAGGTKSLTYEQYF.

This chain connects TRBV29-1 to TRBJ1-2, with 10 bases that match TRBD1. Losses at the gene ends were 6 bases for V and 7 bases for J; bases not matched to a gene: 8. The CDR3 runs 13 residues. Germline CDR1 reads SQVTM; CDR2 reads ANQGSEA. In nucleotides, the CDR3 is TGCAGCGTCTATAGACAGGGGGCAGGTGGCTACACCTTC. Translating gives CSVYRQGAGGYTF.

This clonotype has ten or more counts. The rearrangement joins TRBV12-3 or TRBV12-4 to TRBJ2-2, with D possibly TRBD2 on 5 matching bases. V lost 7 bases, J lost 5 bases, and 23 bases lay in between. The CDR3 sequence is 17 residues long. CDR3 nucleotide sequence: TGTGCCAGCATCCCCGAAATAGCGCGACTGGATACCGGGGAGCTGTTTTTT. It encodes CASIPEIARLDTGELFF.